What follows are 23 T cell receptor beta chains derived from one specimen sequenced in a study of blood T cell repertoires in COVID-19. Profiling relied on immunoSEQ multiplex PCR, and the TCRdb table lists in-frame clones only, not all of them. The data contain about 190,000 clones, around 83% of them seen just once; the ten biggest clones take up roughly 2.8%. Sequencing was performed on peripheral blood. These receptors all stem from a middle-aged man with active or convalescent COVID-19.

The chain recombines TRBV3-1 (or the pseudogene TRBV3-2) with TRBJ1-5, with D tentatively TRBD1 (5 bases). V was pared by 1 base and J by 0 bases, with 16 bases between. Germline CDR1 and CDR2: LGHDT and YNNKEL (reference sequence). The CDR3 extends over 18 amino acids. The CDR3 sequence: CASSQGVRTQYSNQPQHF. The DNA of the CDR3 is TGTGCCAGCAGCCAAGGAGTAAGGACACAGTATAGCAATCAGCCCCAGCATTTT.

Written as DNA, the CDR3 is TGTGCCAGCAGTGAAGACAGGGGAGCGGATCAGCCCCAGCATTTT. It yields the protein CASSEDRGADQPQHF. The V and J genes are TRBV25-1 and TRBJ1-5, with 8 nucleotides matching TRBD1. The germline gives CDR1 MGHDK, CDR2 SYGVNS. This CDR3 has 15 residues. V gave up 2 bases and J gave up 5 bases; unmatched junction bases: 5.

This chain links TRBV3-1 (or the pseudogene TRBV3-2) with TRBJ2-7; TRBD2 matches at 7 bases. After removal of 8 bases from V and 2 bases from J, the junction contained 12 bases not matched to a gene. The CDR3 is 15 residues long. CDR1 LGHDT and CDR2 YNNKEL come from the germline V gene (reference sequence). The CDR3 region has the DNA TGTGCCAGCGCCCAAAGAGCGGGATTTACCTACGAGCAGTACTTC. This sequence encodes CASAQRAGFTYEQYF.

The rearrangement uses TRBV19 and TRBJ1-2; no definite D call. Germline V CDR1 and CDR2: LNHDA, SQIVND (reference sequence). Between the trimmed V and J ends, which lost 1 base and 7 bases, there was a span of 7 bases. This CDR3 has 12 amino acids. CDR3 sequence (DNA): TGTGCCAGTAGTATAGCTTACGGTGGCTACACCTTC. It encodes CASSIAYGGYTF.

The genes are TRBV23-1 and TRBJ2-3, with D possibly being TRBD2 (6 bases). TRBV23-1 is assigned to the ORF class and has an uncertain function. The CDR3 is made up of 20 amino acids. The V end was cut by 1 base, the J end by 2 bases, with 25 bases between. The CDR3 sequence is CASSQFGSSLILTSTDTQYF. The CDR3 DNA is TGCGCCAGCAGTCAATTCGGGAGCTCTCTGATCCTAACTTCCACAGATACGCAGTATTTT.

J is TRBJ1-5 and V is TRBV4-3; TRBD1 might be the D (6 bases). V lost 0 bases to trimming and J lost 8 bases, with 20 bases between them. This CDR3 spans 17 amino acids. CDR1 is LGHNA, CDR2 YSLEER, per germline. This CDR3 is CASSQEVTGTQREPQHF. As DNA, the CDR3 is TGCGCCAGCAGCCAAGAAGTGACAGGCACCCAACGGGAGCCCCAGCATTTT.

The chain employs TRBV27 and TRBJ1-3, with D perhaps TRBD1 (6 bases). This CDR3 has 15 amino acids. V was trimmed by 5 bases and J by 0 bases, leaving 11 bases between them. CDR1 MNHEY and CDR2 SMNVEV come from the germline V gene (reference sequence). The CDR3 sequence is CASSPQGRSGNTIYF. The DNA of the CDR3 is TGTGCCAGCAGTCCCCAGGGGCGCTCTGGAAACACCATATATTTT.

This clone came up a few times. The chain joins TRBV28 to TRBJ2-1; 12 bases align to TRBD2. This CDR3 has 21 amino acids. The germline V gene encodes CDR1 MDHEN and CDR2 SYDVKM. The V and J ends lost 7 bases and 7 bases, in that order; junction bases with no gene match: 26. The CDR3 bases are TGTGCCAGCACCACCCTTTCCCCCATACCACGACTAGCGGGAGTGGAAAATGAGCAGTTCTTC. Amino acids: CASTTLSPIPRLAGVENEQFF. Full variable domain (outside the CDR3, taken from reference TRBV28 and TRBJ2-1): DVKVTQSSRYLVKRTGEKVFLECVQDMDHENMFWYRQDPGLGLRLIYFSYDVKMKEKGDIPEGYSVSREKKERFSLILESASTNQTSMYLCASTTLSPIPRLAGVENEQFFGPGTRLTVL.

V and J are TRBV19 and TRBJ1-1; a possible D gene is TRBD1 (6 bases). The V end lost 5 bases, the J end lost 7 bases, and 17 bases lay between the germline ends. The CDR3 runs to 14 residues. CDR1 is LNHDA and CDR2 is SQIVND in the germline V gene (reference sequence). The CDR3 nucleotides read TGTGCCAGTAGTCCCTATGCGGGGGGCGTTGAAGCTTTCTTT. This translates into CASSPYAGGVEAFF.

The V call is TRBV27, the J call TRBJ1-1, with TRBD1 matching over 7 bases. The CDR3 loop spans 13 amino acids. The V and J ends lost 2 bases and 3 bases, in that order; junction bases with no gene match: 0. Germline V gives CDR1 MNHEY, CDR2 SMNVEV (reference sequence). CDR3 amino acids: CASSLTGDTEAFF. DNA for the CDR3: TGTGCCAGCAGTTTAACAGGGGACACTGAAGCTTTCTTT.

This clone was seen only once. CDR3 in amino acids: CASSLVKGVDQPQHF. Written as DNA, the CDR3 is TGTGCCAGCAGCTTAGTAAAAGGGGTTGATCAGCCCCAGCATTTT. V is TRBV7-2 and J is TRBJ1-5; tentatively, D is TRBD1 (5 bases). The ends were cut back, 1 base at V and 5 bases at J, with 12 bases in the middle. Germline lookup yields CDR1 SGHTA and CDR2 FQGNSA. This CDR3 has 15 residues. Drawing the rest from reference TRBV7-2 and TRBJ1-5, the complete variable domain is GAGVSQSPSNKVTEKGKDVELRCDPISGHTALYWYRQSLGQGLEFLIYFQGNSAPDKSGLPSDRFSAERTGGSVSTLTIQRTQQEDSAVYLCASSLVKGVDQPQHFGDGTRLSIL.

J is TRBJ1-5 and V is TRBV28, with TRBD1 identical over 8 bases. The V gene's germline CDR1 is MDHEN and CDR2 SYDVKM. The CDR3 loop spans 19 amino acids. V shed 2 bases, J shed 9 bases, and the junction held 21 bases outside the gene matches. This CDR3 is CASSLRGNRQGRPQGPQHF. The CDR3 DNA reads TGTGCCAGCAGTTTACGGGGGAACAGACAGGGGAGGCCGCAGGGGCCCCAGCATTTT. The full variable domain, completed using reference TRBV28 and TRBJ1-5, is DVKVTQSSRYLVKRTGEKVFLECVQDMDHENMFWYRQDPGLGLRLIYFSYDVKMKEKGDIPEGYSVSREKKERFSLILESASTNQTSMYLCASSLRGNRQGRPQGPQHFGDGTRLSIL.

The chain employs TRBV30 and TRBJ1-5, with D uncertain. There are 14 residues in the CDR3. Trimming left V 0 bases short and J 0 bases short, with 6 bases between. Per the germline V gene, CDR1 is GTSNPN and CDR2 is SVGIG (reference sequence). DNA for the CDR3: TGTGCCTGGAGTGTACTAGATAGCAATCAGCCCCAGCATTTT. Protein: CAWSVLDSNQPQHF.

The chain couples TRBV28 to TRBJ2-7; 8 bases map to TRBD1. The CDR3 totals 15 residues. CDR1 is MDHEN, CDR2 SYDVKM, per germline. With V trimmed by 6 bases and J by 6 bases, 13 bases remained unmatched. CDR3 residues: CASRPRRQGASEQYF. In nucleotides, the CDR3 is TGTGCCAGCAGACCCCGGCGGCAGGGGGCTAGCGAGCAGTACTTC.

V gene TRBV7-2 combines with J gene TRBJ2-1, with 12 nucleotides matching TRBD2. Germline-derived CDR1 and CDR2 are SGHTA and FQGNSA. V lost 5 bases and J lost 5; bases outside the gene matches: 4. The CDR3 runs 15 residues. The CDR3 DNA reads as TGTGCCAGCAGCCCGCGACTAGCGGGGGACAATGAGCAGTTCTTC. It is translated as CASSPRLAGDNEQFF.

The V and J genes are TRBV4-3 and TRBJ1-4; D unclear. V was trimmed by 0 bases and J by 4 bases, leaving 9 bases between them. This CDR3 contains 15 residues. Germline lookup yields CDR1 LGHNA and CDR2 YSLEER. CDR3 region: CASSQELAINEKLFF. CDR3 nucleotides: TGCGCCAGCAGCCAAGAACTAGCGATTAATGAAAAACTGTTTTTT.

The chain employs TRBV4-1 and TRBJ2-3, with D tentatively TRBD2 (6 bases). Between the trimmed V and J ends, which lost 4 bases and 1 base, there was a span of 12 bases. The CDR3 contains 15 residues. CDR1 and CDR2 from the germline V gene are MGHRA and YSYEKL. The CDR3 loop reads CASSPNSGGTDTQYF. In nucleotides, the CDR3 is TGCGCCAGCAGCCCCAACTCGGGGGGCACAGATACGCAGTATTTT.

The chain is built from TRBV28 and TRBJ1-1; unclear D gene. Looked up from germline, CDR1 is MDHEN and CDR2 is SYDVKM. The V gene lost 5 bases and the J gene lost 1 base, with 8 bases spanning the gap. This CDR3 contains 13 residues. The CDR3 reads CASSDPGNTEAFF. CDR3 bases: TGTGCCAGCAGTGATCCCGGGAACACTGAAGCTTTCTTT.

The V call is TRBV4-1, the J call TRBJ2-5; tentative D call: TRBD2 (7 bases). The V end lost 4 bases, the J end lost 4 bases, and 19 bases lay between the germline ends. CDR1 and CDR2 from the germline V gene are MGHRA and YSYEKL. The CDR3 sequence is 16 residues long. The CDR3 protein is CASSPNVRGRGETQYF. The CDR3 DNA follows: TGCGCCAGCAGCCCTAATGTGCGGGGGCGGGGAGAGACCCAGTACTTC.

The chain uses TRBV4-3 and TRBJ1-3; 7 bases agree with TRBD1. The trim removed 1 base at V and 2 bases at J, leaving 8 bases unmatched. The CDR3 consists of 17 residues. Germline V gene sequence: CDR1 LGHNA, CDR2 YSLEER. The chain's CDR3 is CASSQVSLTGPGNTIYF. CDR3 nucleotide sequence: TGCGCCAGCAGCCAAGTATCCCTGACAGGGCCTGGAAACACCATATATTTT.

The chain carries TRBV7-9 and TRBJ1-3; D is unresolved. The germline CDR1 and CDR2 sequences are SEHNR and FQNEAQ (reference sequence). V was shortened by 3 bases and J by 1 base, with 10 bases between the two germline ends. The CDR3 covers 15 residues. CDR3 nucleotide sequence: TGTGCCAGCAGCTTCTCGGGGATTTCTGGAAACACCATATATTTT. Amino acids: CASSFSGISGNTIYF.

The genes are TRBV5-1 and TRBJ1-1, with D possibly TRBD1 on 6 matching bases. The ends were cut back, 0 bases at V and 4 bases at J, with 7 bases in the middle. This CDR3 contains 13 residues. Germline assignment: CDR1 SGHRS and CDR2 YFSETQ. CDR3 region: CASSLAQGTEAFF. The CDR3 DNA reads as TGCGCCAGCAGCTTGGCACAGGGCACTGAAGCTTTCTTT.

The CDR3 DNA follows: TGTGCCAGCAGTTTACTCTCGACTAGGTTCCAAGAGACCCAGTACTTC. Amino acids: CASSLLSTRFQETQYF. The chain is built from TRBV6-5 and TRBJ2-5, with D possibly matching TRBD2 (6 bases). CDR1 is MNHEY and CDR2 is SVGAGI in the germline V gene. V was clipped by 4 bases and J by 1 base, with 16 bases between them. The length of the CDR3 is 16 residues.